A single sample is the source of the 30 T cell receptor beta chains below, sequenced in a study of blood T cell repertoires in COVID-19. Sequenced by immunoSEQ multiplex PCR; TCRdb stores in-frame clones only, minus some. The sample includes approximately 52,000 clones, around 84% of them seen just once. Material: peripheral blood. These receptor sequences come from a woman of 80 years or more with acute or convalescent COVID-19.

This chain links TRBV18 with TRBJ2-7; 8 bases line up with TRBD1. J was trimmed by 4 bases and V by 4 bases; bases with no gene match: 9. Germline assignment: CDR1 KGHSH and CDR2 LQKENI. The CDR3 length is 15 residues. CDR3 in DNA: TGTGCCAGCTCACTAAACCGGGACAGGTATTACGAGCAGTACTTC. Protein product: CASSLNRDRYYEQYF. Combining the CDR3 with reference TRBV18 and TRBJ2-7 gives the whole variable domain NAGVMQNPRHLVRRRGQEARLRCSPMKGHSHVYWYRQLPEEGLKFMVYLQKENIIDESGMPKERFSAEFPKEGPSILRIQQVVRGDSAAYFCASSLNRDRYYEQYFGPGTRLTVT.

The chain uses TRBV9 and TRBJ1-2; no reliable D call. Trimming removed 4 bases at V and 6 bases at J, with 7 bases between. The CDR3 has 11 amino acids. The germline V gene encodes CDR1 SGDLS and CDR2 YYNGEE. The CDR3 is CASSHEDGYTF. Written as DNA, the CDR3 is TGTGCCAGCAGCCATGAGGATGGCTACACCTTC.

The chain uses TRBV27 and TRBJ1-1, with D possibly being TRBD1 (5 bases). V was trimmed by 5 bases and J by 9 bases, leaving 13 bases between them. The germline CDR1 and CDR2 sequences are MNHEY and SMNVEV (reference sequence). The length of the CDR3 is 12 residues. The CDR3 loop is CASSPGGLKAFF. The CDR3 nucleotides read TGTGCCAGCAGTCCCGGGGGACTAAAAGCTTTCTTT.

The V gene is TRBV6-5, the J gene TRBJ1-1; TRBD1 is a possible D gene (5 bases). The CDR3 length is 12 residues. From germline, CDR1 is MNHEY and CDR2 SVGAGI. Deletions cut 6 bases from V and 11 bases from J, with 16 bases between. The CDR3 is CASSQSRGMAFF. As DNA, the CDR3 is TGTGCCAGCAGCCAAAGTCGGGGGATGGCTTTCTTT.

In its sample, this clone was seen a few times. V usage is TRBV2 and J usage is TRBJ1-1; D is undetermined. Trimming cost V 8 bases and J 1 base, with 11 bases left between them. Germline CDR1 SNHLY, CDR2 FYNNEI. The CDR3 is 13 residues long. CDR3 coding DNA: TGTGCCAGCCTTCAGGAGGGGAACACTGAAGCTTTCTTT. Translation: CASLQEGNTEAFF.

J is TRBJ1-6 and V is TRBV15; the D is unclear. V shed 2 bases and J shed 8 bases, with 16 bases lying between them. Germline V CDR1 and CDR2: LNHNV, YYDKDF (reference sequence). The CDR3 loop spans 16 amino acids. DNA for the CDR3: TGTGCCACCAGCAGAAGGTCGGGCCGGGAAGATTCACCCCTCCACTTT. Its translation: CATSRRSGREDSPLHF.

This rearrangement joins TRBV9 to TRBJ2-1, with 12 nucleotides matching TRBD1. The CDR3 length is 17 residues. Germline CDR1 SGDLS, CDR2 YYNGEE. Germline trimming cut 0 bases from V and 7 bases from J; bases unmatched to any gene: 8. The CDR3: CASSVEGGTGGFNEQFF. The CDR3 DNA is TGTGCCAGCAGCGTAGAAGGAGGGACAGGGGGCTTTAATGAGCAGTTCTTC.

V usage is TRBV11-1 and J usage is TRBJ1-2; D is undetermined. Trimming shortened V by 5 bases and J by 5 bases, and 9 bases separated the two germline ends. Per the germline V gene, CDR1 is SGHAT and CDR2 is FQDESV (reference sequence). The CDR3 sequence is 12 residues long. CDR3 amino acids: CASSQAGYGYTF. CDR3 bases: TGTGCCAGCAGCCAGGCCGGATATGGCTACACCTTC.

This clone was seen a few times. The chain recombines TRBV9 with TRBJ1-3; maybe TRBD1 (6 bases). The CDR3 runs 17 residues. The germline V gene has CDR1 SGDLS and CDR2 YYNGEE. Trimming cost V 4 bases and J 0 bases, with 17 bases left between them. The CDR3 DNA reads TGTGCCAGCAGCTCCGGACAGCTCATTCACTCTGGAAACACCATATATTTT. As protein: CASSSGQLIHSGNTIYF.

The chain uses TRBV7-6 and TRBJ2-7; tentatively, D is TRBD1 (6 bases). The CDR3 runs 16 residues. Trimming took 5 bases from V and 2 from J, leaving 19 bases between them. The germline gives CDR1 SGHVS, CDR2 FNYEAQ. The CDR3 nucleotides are TGTGCCAGCAGCCGACGGACAGCCCGGGGCCCCTACGAGCAGTACTTC. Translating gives CASSRRTARGPYEQYF.

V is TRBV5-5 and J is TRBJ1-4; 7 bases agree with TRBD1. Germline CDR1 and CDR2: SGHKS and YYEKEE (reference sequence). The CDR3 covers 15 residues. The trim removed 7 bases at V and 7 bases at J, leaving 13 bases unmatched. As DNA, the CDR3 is TGTGCCAGCGGATATTTAGGGGGCGGAGGTGAAAAACTGTTTTTT. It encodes CASGYLGGGGEKLFF.

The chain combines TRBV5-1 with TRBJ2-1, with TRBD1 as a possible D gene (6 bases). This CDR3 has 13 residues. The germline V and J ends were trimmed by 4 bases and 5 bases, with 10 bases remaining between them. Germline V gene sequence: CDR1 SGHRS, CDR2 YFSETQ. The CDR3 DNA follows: TGCGCCAGCAGCCCGGACAGCAACAATGAGCAGTTCTTC. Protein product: CASSPDSNNEQFF.

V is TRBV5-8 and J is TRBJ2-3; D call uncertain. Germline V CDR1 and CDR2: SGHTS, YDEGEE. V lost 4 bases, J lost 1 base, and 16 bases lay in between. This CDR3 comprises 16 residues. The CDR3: CASSQTLTSGTDTQYF. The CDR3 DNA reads TGTGCCAGCAGCCAAACCCTTACATCTGGCACAGATACGCAGTATTTT.

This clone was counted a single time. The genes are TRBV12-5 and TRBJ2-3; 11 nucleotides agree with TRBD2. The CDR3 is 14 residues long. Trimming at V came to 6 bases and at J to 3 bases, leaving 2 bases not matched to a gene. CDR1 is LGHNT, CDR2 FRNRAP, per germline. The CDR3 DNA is TGTGCTAGTGGACTAGCGGGGGATACAGATACGCAGTATTTT. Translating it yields CASGLAGDTDTQYF.

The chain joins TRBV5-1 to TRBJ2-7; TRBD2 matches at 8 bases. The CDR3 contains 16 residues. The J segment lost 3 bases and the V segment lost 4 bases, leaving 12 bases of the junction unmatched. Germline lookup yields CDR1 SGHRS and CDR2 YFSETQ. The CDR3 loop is CASSPGSGGGNYEQYF. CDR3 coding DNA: TGCGCCAGCAGCCCGGGGAGTGGCGGGGGGAACTACGAGCAGTACTTC. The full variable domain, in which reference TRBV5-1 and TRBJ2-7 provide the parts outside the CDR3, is KAGVTQTPRYLIKTRGQQVTLSCSPISGHRSVSWYQQTPGQGLQFLFEYFSETQRNKGNFPGRFSGRQFSNSRSEMNVSTLELGDSALYLCASSPGSGGGNYEQYFGPGTRLTVT.

The CDR3 spells CASSLVGTGLASGNTIYF. The CDR3 DNA follows: TGCGCCAGCAGCTTGGTCGGGACAGGACTCGCGTCTGGAAACACCATATATTTT. This chain uses TRBV5-1 with TRBJ1-3; 8 bases are shared with TRBD1. The V segment lost 0 bases and the J segment 1 base; nucleotides outside the gene matches: 9. The CDR3 loop spans 18 amino acids. Germline CDR1 SGHRS, CDR2 YFSETQ.

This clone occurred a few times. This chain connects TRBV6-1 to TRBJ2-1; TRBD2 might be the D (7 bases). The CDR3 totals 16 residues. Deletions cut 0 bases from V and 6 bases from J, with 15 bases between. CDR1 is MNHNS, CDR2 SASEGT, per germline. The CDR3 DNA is TGTGCCAGCAGTGAAGCGGGGGGGCGTGTCGGCAATGAGCAGTTCTTC. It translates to CASSEAGGRVGNEQFF.

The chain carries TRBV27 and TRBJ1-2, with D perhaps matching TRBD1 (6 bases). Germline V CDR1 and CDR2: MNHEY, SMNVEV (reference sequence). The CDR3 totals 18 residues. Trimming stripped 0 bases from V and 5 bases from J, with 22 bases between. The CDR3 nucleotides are TGTGCCAGCAGTTTATCGAGTACACCACGGACAGCGTCTTATGGCTACACCTTC. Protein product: CASSLSSTPRTASYGYTF.

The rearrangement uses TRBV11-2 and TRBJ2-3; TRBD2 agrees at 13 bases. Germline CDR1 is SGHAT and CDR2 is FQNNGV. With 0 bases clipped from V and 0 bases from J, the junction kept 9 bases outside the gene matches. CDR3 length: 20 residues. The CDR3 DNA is TGTGCCAGCAGCTTAGATTATTTGACTAGCGGGGGGCCCAGCACAGATACGCAGTATTTT. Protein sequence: CASSLDYLTSGGPSTDTQYF.

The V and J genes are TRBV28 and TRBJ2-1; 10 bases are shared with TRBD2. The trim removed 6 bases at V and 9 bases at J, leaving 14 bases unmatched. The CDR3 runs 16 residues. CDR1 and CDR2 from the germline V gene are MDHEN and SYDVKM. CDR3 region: CASSRSGGARSAEQFF. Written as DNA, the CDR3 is TGTGCCAGCAGCCGGAGCGGGGGGGCACGAAGTGCTGAGCAGTTCTTC.

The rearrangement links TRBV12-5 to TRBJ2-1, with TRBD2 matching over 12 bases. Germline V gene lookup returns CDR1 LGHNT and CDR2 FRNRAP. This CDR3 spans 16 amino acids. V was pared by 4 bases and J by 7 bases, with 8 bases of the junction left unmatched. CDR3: CASGSPSGGVGNEQFF. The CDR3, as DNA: TGTGCTAGTGGTTCGCCTAGCGGGGGGGTCGGAAATGAGCAGTTCTTC.

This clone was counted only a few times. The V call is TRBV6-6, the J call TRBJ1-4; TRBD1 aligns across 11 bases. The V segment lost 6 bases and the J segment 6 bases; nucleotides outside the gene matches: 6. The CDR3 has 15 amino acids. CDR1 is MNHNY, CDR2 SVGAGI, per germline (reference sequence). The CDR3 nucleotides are TGTGCCAGCAGGCAACCGGGACAGGGGGATGAAAAACTGTTTTTT. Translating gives CASRQPGQGDEKLFF.

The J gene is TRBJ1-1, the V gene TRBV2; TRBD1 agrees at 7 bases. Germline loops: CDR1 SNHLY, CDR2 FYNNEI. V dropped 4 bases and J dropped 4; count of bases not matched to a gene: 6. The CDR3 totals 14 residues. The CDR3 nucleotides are TGTGCCAGCAGTGCCCCACAGGGGTCCACTGAAGCTTTCTTT. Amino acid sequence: CASSAPQGSTEAFF. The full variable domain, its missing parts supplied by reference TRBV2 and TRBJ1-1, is EPEVTQTPSHQVTQMGQEVILRCVPISNHLYFYWYRQILGQKVEFLVSFYNNEISEKSEIFDDQFSVERPDGSNFTLKIRSTKLEDSAMYFCASSAPQGSTEAFFGQGTRLTVV.

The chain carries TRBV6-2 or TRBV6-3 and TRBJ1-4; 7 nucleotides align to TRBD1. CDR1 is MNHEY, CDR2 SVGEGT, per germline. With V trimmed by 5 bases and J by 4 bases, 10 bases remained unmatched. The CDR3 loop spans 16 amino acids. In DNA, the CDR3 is TGTGCCAGCAGTCGACCAGCACAGGGGTTTAATGAAAAACTGTTTTTT. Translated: CASSRPAQGFNEKLFF.

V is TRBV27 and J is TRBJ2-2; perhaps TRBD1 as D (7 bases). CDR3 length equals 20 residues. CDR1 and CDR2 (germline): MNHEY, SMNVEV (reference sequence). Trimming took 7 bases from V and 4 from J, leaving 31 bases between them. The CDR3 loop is CASMGGYFGGGTERTGELFF. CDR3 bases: TGTGCCAGCATGGGGGGTTACTTTGGAGGCGGGACAGAGCGCACCGGGGAGCTGTTTTTT.

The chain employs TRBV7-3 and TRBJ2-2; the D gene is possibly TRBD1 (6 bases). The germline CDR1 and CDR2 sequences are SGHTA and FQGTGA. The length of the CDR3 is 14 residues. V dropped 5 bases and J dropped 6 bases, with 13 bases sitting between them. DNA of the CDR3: TGTGCCAGCAGCCCCACAGGGTATGCCGGGGAGCTGTTTTTT. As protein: CASSPTGYAGELFF.

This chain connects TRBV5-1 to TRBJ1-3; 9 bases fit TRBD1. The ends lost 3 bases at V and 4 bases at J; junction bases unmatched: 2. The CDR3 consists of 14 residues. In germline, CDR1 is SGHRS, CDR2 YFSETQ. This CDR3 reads CASSWTGEGNTIYF. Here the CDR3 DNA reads TGCGCCAGCAGCTGGACAGGGGAAGGAAACACCATATATTTT. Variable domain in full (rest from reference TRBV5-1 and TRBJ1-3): KAGVTQTPRYLIKTRGQQVTLSCSPISGHRSVSWYQQTPGQGLQFLFEYFSETQRNKGNFPGRFSGRQFSNSRSEMNVSTLELGDSALYLCASSWTGEGNTIYFGEGSWLTVV.

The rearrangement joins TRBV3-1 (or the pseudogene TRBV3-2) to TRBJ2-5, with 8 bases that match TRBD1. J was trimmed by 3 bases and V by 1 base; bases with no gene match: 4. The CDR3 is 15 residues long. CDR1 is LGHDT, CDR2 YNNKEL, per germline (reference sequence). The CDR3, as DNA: TGTGCCAGCAGCCAAGTCAGGGGGCGGGAAGAGACCCAGTACTTC. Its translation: CASSQVRGREETQYF.

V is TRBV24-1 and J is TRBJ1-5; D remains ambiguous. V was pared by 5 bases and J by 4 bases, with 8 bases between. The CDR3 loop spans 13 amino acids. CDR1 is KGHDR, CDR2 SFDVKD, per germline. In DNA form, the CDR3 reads TGTGCCACCAGTGGAGCGGGGAATCAGCCCCAGCATTTT. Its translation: CATSGAGNQPQHF.

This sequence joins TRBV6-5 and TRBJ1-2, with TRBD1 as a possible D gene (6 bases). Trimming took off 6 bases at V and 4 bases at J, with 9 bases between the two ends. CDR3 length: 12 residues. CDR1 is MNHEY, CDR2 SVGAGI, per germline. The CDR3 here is CASSTDSYGYTF. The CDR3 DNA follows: TGTGCCAGCAGCACGGACAGCTATGGCTACACCTTC.